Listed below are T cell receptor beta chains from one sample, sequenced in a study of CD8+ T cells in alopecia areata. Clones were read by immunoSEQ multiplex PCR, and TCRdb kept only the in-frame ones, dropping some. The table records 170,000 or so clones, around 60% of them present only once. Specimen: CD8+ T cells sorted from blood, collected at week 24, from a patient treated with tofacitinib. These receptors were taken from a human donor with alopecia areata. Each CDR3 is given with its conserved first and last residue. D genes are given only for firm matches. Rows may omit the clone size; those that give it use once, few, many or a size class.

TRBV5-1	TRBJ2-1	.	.	CASSSNLNEQFF	TGCGCCAGCAGCTCCAACCTCAATGAGCAGTTCTTC
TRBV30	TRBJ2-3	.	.	CACFTDTQYF	TGTGCCTGTTTCACAGATACGCAGTATTTT
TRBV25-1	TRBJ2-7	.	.	CASCRVLSYEQYF	TGTGCCAGCTGCAGGGTTCTCTCCTACGAGCAGTACTTC
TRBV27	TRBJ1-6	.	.	CASSPRPEKYNSPLHF	TGTGCCAGCAGTCCCCGACCCGAGAAATATAATTCACCCCTCCACTTT
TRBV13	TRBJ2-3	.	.	CASSLGSGTDTQYF	TGTGCCAGCAGCTTAGGCTCAGGCACAGATACGCAGTATTTT
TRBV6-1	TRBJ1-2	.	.	CASKTTGADGYTF	TGTGCCAGCAAAACCACAGGTGCCGATGGCTACACCTTC
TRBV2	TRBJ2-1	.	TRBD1	CASTTPGQAYNEQFF	TGTGCCAGCACCACTCCGGGACAGGCGTACAATGAGCAGTTCTTC
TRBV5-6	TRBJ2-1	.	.	CASNGGAMDEQFF	TGTGCCAGCAACGGGGGCGCGATGGATGAGCAGTTCTTC
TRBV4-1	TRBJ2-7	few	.	CASSQEGQKTYEQYF	TGCGCCAGCAGCCAAGAAGGACAGAAGACGTACGAGCAGTACTTC
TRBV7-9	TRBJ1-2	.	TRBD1	CASSLRRGQGAGAYGYTF	TGTGCCAGCAGCTTACGGCGGGGACAGGGGGCGGGGGCCTATGGCTACACCTTC
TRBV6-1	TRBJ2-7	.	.	CASSDSVSYEQYF	TGTGCCAGCAGTGACAGTGTATCCTACGAGCAGTACTTC
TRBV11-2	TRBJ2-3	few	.	CASSLGIAKADTQYF	TGTGCCAGCAGCTTAGGGATAGCGAAAGCAGATACGCAGTATTTT
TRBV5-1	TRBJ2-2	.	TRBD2	CASSLGLAITGELFF	TGCGCCAGCAGCTTGGGACTAGCAATCACCGGGGAGCTGTTTTTT
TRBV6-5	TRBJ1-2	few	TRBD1	CASSEGQGYYGYTF	TGTGCCAGCAGCGAAGGACAGGGGTACTATGGCTACACCTTC
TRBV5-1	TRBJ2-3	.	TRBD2	CASNPSGGGGTDTQYF	TGCGCCAGCAACCCTAGCGGGGGGGGTGGTACAGATACGCAGTATTTT
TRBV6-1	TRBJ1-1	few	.	CASSDEAGMNTEAFF	TGTGCCAGCAGTGATGAAGCAGGGATGAACACTGAAGCTTTCTTT
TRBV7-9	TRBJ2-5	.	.	CASSSTGYQETQYF	TGTGCCAGCAGCTCCACGGGGTACCAAGAGACCCAGTACTTC
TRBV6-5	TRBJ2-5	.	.	CASRTDQETQYF	TGTGCCAGCAGAACAGACCAAGAGACCCAGTACTTC
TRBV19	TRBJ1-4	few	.	CASSIGQYNEKLFF	TGTGCCAGTAGTATAGGGCAGTATAATGAAAAACTGTTTTTT
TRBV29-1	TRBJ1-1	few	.	CSDVGRENTEAFF	TGCAGCGATGTAGGGCGGGAGAACACTGAAGCTTTCTTT
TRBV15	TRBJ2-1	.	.	CATGSGGPYNEQFF	TGTGCCACCGGTAGTGGGGGACCTTACAATGAGCAGTTCTTC
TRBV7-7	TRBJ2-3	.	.	CASSEVLGGATDTQYF	TGTGCTAGCAGCGAGGTGTTGGGAGGAGCCACAGATACGCAGTATTTT
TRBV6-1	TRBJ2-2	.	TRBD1	CASSPTGGFGGELFF	TGTGCCAGCAGCCCAACAGGGGGTTTTGGCGGGGAGCTGTTTTTT
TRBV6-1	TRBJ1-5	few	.	CASSEGGSRNQPQHF	TGTGCCAGCAGTGAAGGGGGTTCGCGCAATCAGCCCCAGCATTTT
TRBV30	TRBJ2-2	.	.	CAWKGPTGELFF	TGTGCCTGGAAAGGCCCCACCGGGGAGCTGTTTTTT
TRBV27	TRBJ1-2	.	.	CASSLRVNYGYTF	TGTGCCAGCAGTTTACGGGTCAACTATGGCTACACCTTC
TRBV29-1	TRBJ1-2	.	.	CSVTGGNDGYTF	TGCAGCGTAACCGGGGGAAATGATGGCTACACCTTC
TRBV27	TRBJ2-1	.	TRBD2	CASSLPRGEHNEQFF	TGTGCCAGCAGTTTACCGCGGGGGGAACACAATGAGCAGTTCTTC
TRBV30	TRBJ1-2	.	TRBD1	CACNLWDRGYYGYTF	TGTGCCTGCAACCTATGGGACAGGGGCTATTATGGCTACACCTTC
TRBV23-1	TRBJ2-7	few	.	CASSPQGRESYEQYF	TGCGCCAGCAGTCCCCAGGGGAGGGAGTCCTACGAGCAGTACTTC
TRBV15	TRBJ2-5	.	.	CATSNIGQLQETQYF	TGTGCCACCAGCAACATAGGACAGCTTCAAGAGACCCAGTACTTC
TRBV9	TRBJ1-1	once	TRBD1	CASSGQGGPEAFF	TGTGCCAGCAGCGGACAGGGTGGGCCTGAAGCTTTCTTT
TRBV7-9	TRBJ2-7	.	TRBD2	CASSWRGLEQYF	TGTGCCAGCAGCTGGCGGGGGTTGGAGCAGTACTTC
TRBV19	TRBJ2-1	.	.	CASSLTGNSDEQFF	TGTGCCAGTAGCCTAACAGGGAATAGTGATGAGCAGTTCTTC
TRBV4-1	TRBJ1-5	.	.	CASSPNGGRINQPQHF	TGCGCCAGCAGCCCCAACGGGGGGAGGATCAATCAGCCCCAGCATTTT
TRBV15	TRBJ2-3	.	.	CATSRDGTQGFTDTQYF	TGTGCCACCAGCAGAGATGGTACTCAGGGTTTCACAGATACGCAGTATTTT
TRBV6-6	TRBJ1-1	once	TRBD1	CASIPGQGLTEAFF	TGTGCCAGCATTCCGGGACAGGGACTCACTGAAGCTTTCTTT
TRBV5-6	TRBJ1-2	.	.	CASSLLVQTSVDGYTF	TGTGCCAGCAGCTTGTTGGTACAGACGAGTGTAGATGGCTACACCTTC